Presented here are 28 T cell receptor beta chains from one specimen sequenced in a study of blood T cell repertoires in COVID-19. Sequencing used immunoSEQ multiplex PCR; TCRdb keeps in-frame clones, though not all of them. The repertoire consists of 380,000 or so clones, with roughly 90% occurring once and the leading ten covering approximately 2%. The source material was PBMCs or T cells enriched from blood (not recorded which). Receptors originate from a woman between 40 and 55 years old with acute COVID-19.

Remarks on this clone: An end of the junction differs from the germline gene, which may be a read error. J is TRBJ2-5 and V is TRBV3-1 (or the pseudogene TRBV3-2); 7 bases line up with TRBD2. This CDR3 is built from 14 residues. Germline V gene sequence: CDR1 LGHDT, CDR2 YNNKEL (reference sequence). The DNA of the CDR3 is TGTGCCAGCAGCCGGGCTGGCGGGGGAACTCCAGAGGACTTC. It yields the protein CASSRAGGGTPEDF.

The chain joins TRBV6-5 to TRBJ2-2; D perhaps matches TRBD2 (6 bases). Trimming pared 8 bases from V and 6 bases from J, leaving 7 bases between. Germline-derived CDR1 and CDR2 are MNHEY and SVGAGI. There are 11 residues in the CDR3. The CDR3 DNA sequence: TGTGCCAGCCGCGGGGCCGGGGAGCTGTTTTTT. Protein: CASRGAGELFF.

This clone was seen only a few times. J is TRBJ2-2 and V is TRBV5-1, with 11 bases identical to TRBD2. Germline CDR1 SGHRS, CDR2 YFSETQ. The V and J ends lost 3 bases and 1 base, in that order; junction bases with no gene match: 2. The CDR3 loop spans 16 amino acids. The CDR3 spells CASSSGLAGNTGELFF. Here the CDR3 DNA reads TGCGCCAGCAGCTCCGGACTAGCGGGGAACACCGGGGAGCTGTTTTTT.

V usage is TRBV19 and J usage is TRBJ2-7; 7 positions match TRBD2. V lost 4 bases and J lost 4; bases outside the gene matches: 10. The CDR3 covers 15 residues. The germline CDR1 and CDR2 sequences are LNHDA and SQIVND (reference sequence). DNA of the CDR3: TGTGCCAGTAGTAGTTGGGCACCGGGGGGTTACGAGCAGTACTTC. It translates to CASSSWAPGGYEQYF.

This clone was seen more than once but under ten times. The rearrangement joins TRBV9 to TRBJ1-2, with D hard to call. CDR1 and CDR2 from the germline V gene are SGDLS and YYNGEE. V gave up 6 bases and J gave up 7 bases, with 19 bases separating them. The CDR3 loop spans 14 amino acids. The CDR3 reads CASTPLLRTSGYTF. CDR3 DNA: TGTGCCAGCACCCCCCTTCTGAGGACTAGTGGCTACACCTTC.

V is TRBV7-9 and J is TRBJ1-5; unclear D gene. The germline V and J ends were trimmed by 1 base and 1 base, with 5 bases remaining between them. The CDR3 is made up of 14 amino acids. Germline-derived CDR1 and CDR2 are SEHNR and FQNEAQ (reference sequence). In DNA form, the CDR3 reads TGTGCCAGCAGCTTAGGGCGGAGCAATCAGCCCCAGCATTTT. This encodes CASSLGRSNQPQHF.

V and J are TRBV28 and TRBJ2-3, with 11 bases identical to TRBD2. Looked up from germline, CDR1 is MDHEN and CDR2 is SYDVKM. CDR3 size: 13 residues. CDR3: CTSSGGSTDTQYF. As DNA, the CDR3 is TGTACATCTAGCGGGGGGAGTACAGATACGCAGTATTTT.

The chain combines TRBV28 with TRBJ2-3; 8 bases line up with TRBD1. Per the germline V gene, CDR1 is MDHEN and CDR2 is SYDVKM. J was trimmed by 5 bases and V by 1 base; bases with no gene match: 5. This CDR3 comprises 15 residues. CDR3 protein: CASSLFRGRGDTQYF. In DNA, the CDR3 is TGTGCCAGCAGTTTATTCAGGGGGCGCGGAGATACGCAGTATTTT.

The V and J genes are TRBV12-3 or TRBV12-4 and TRBJ1-2; 7 bases match TRBD1. Unmatched junction bases numbered 6, after V lost 8 bases and J lost 3 bases. The CDR3 consists of 13 residues. The CDR3 DNA reads as TGTGCCAGCCGAAGGGGGCCGTACTATGGCTACACCTTC. It yields the protein CASRRGPYYGYTF.

This clone was seen once. The CDR3 sequence: CASSTGRTGTLRGGANVLTF. For the CDR3, the DNA is TGTGCCAGTAGTACGGGCAGGACCGGGACTCTTCGTGGCGGGGCCAACGTCCTGACTTTC. The chain is built from TRBV19 and TRBJ2-6, with D perhaps TRBD2 (6 bases). Germline loops: CDR1 LNHDA, CDR2 SQIVND (reference sequence). This CDR3 is built from 20 residues. With 4 bases removed from V and 4 bases from J, the gap between germline ends came to 26 bases.

V gene TRBV19 combines with J gene TRBJ1-1; D is undetermined. V lost 7 bases and J lost 1, with 7 bases in between. In germline, CDR1 is LNHDA, CDR2 SQIVND (reference sequence). The CDR3 is made up of 12 amino acids. CDR3 protein: CASKTGNTEAFF. For the CDR3, the DNA is TGTGCCAGTAAGACGGGGAACACTGAAGCTTTCTTT.

The chain links TRBV5-4 to TRBJ2-7; 8 positions match TRBD1. J gave up 4 bases and V 4 bases, and 4 bases lay outside the gene matches. This CDR3 contains 13 residues. Germline V lookup: CDR1 SGHNT, CDR2 YYREEE (reference sequence). CDR3 nucleotide sequence: TGTGCCAGCAGCGCCGGGACAGGTTACGAGCAGTACTTC. This codes for CASSAGTGYEQYF.

The V gene is TRBV2, the J gene TRBJ2-3; TRBD2 matches 13 bases. The CDR3 extends over 16 amino acids. CDR1 is SNHLY and CDR2 is FYNNEI in the germline V gene. J was trimmed by 8 bases and V by 1 base; bases with no gene match: 6. CDR3 region: CASSEGTSGGASTQYF. The CDR3 nucleotides read TGTGCCAGCAGTGAAGGCACTAGCGGGGGGGCAAGTACGCAGTATTTT.

The J gene is TRBJ2-2, the V gene TRBV4-2; unclear D gene. This CDR3 is built from 13 residues. The V gene lost 1 base and the J gene lost 6 bases, with 6 bases spanning the gap. Looked up from germline, CDR1 is LGHNA and CDR2 is YNFKEQ. CDR3 region: CASSQGPSGELFF. CDR3 bases: TGTGCCAGCAGCCAAGGTCCTTCCGGGGAGCTGTTTTTT.

This chain joins TRBV19 and TRBJ2-7, with D possibly being TRBD1 (6 bases). Per germline, CDR1 LNHDA and CDR2 SQIVND (reference sequence). CDR3 length equals 14 residues. V was cut by 6 bases and J by 2 bases, with 14 bases left in between. CDR3 protein: CASRGRDKAYEQYF. Written as DNA, the CDR3 is TGTGCCAGTAGGGGAAGGGACAAAGCCTACGAGCAGTACTTC.

The gene calls are TRBV30 and TRBJ2-7; TRBD2 is a possible D gene (7 bases). Germline values: CDR1 GTSNPN, CDR2 SVGIG (reference sequence). This CDR3 is built from 12 residues. The germline V and J ends were trimmed by 5 bases and 6 bases, with 14 bases remaining between them. The CDR3, as DNA: TGTGCCTGGCTGGGGGGGGGCGGCGAGCAGTACTTC. It specifies CAWLGGGGEQYF. Combining the CDR3 with reference TRBV30 and TRBJ2-7 gives the whole variable domain SQTIHQWPATLVQPVGSPLSLECTVEGTSNPNLYWYRQAAGRGLQLLFYSVGIGQISSEVPQNLSASRPQDRQFILSSKKLLLSDSGFYLCAWLGGGGEQYFGPGTRLTVT.

The CDR3 sequence: CASGFGQQNYGYTF. The CDR3 nucleotides read TGTGCCAGCGGGTTCGGACAGCAGAACTATGGCTACACCTTC. This chain joins TRBV27 and TRBJ1-2; TRBD1 might be the D (6 bases). The germline V and J ends were trimmed by 8 bases and 2 bases, with 15 bases remaining between them. Per germline, CDR1 MNHEY and CDR2 SMNVEV (reference sequence). CDR3 length equals 14 residues.

V usage is TRBV3-1 (or the pseudogene TRBV3-2) and J usage is TRBJ1-3; D is undetermined. With 4 bases removed from V and 3 bases from J, the gap between germline ends came to 13 bases. Germline loops: CDR1 LGHDT, CDR2 YNNKEL (reference sequence). CDR3 size: 15 residues. The CDR3 sequence: CASSLDSGRGNTIYF. The CDR3 DNA reads TGTGCCAGCAGCCTTGACTCCGGTCGTGGAAACACCATATATTTT.

The genes are TRBV7-8 and TRBJ1-2, with TRBD1 as a possible D gene (5 bases). Germline loops: CDR1 SGHVS, CDR2 FQNEAQ. The CDR3 consists of 18 residues. Trimming removed 7 bases from V and 4 bases from J, with 28 bases in between. CDR3 sequence: CASTPKREDVLRGYGYTF. The CDR3 nucleotides read TGTGCCAGCACCCCTAAGAGGGAGGACGTATTAAGGGGCTATGGCTACACCTTC.

The genes are TRBV5-4 and TRBJ1-2; maybe TRBD1 (5 bases). Looked up from germline, CDR1 is SGHNT and CDR2 is YYREEE (reference sequence). This CDR3 region has 14 residues. The ends were cut back, 0 bases at V and 4 bases at J, with 10 bases in the middle. CDR3 sequence: CASSLAQGPYGYTF. CDR3 in DNA: TGTGCCAGCAGCTTGGCCCAGGGCCCCTATGGCTACACCTTC.

The V and J genes are TRBV6-2 or TRBV6-3 and TRBJ2-7, with a possible D match to TRBD2 (5 bases). The CDR3 spans 13 residues. Trimming stripped 3 bases from V and 7 bases from J, with 13 bases between. Looked up from germline, CDR1 is MNHEY and CDR2 is SVGEGT. In DNA form, the CDR3 reads TGTGCCAGCAGTTATAGGAGCGGTATAGAGCAGTACTTC. This gives the protein CASSYRSGIEQYF.

The chain combines TRBV2 with TRBJ2-6; a weak D match, TRBD1 (5 bases). Germline CDR1 reads SNHLY; CDR2 reads FYNNEI. This CDR3 is built from 16 residues. The V end lost 5 bases, the J end lost 0 bases, and 11 bases lay between the germline ends. CDR3 loop: CASSQGTGSGANVLTF. The CDR3 nucleotides read TGTGCCAGCAGTCAGGGAACCGGCTCTGGGGCCAACGTCCTGACTTTC.

The chain links TRBV21-1 to TRBJ2-7; the table's D call of TRBD2 was not tested on the DNA. TRBV21-1 is a pseudogene segment. This CDR3 has 15 residues. DNA of the CDR3: TGTGCCAGCAGCAAAGTCAGACTAGCGGGGGACGAGCAGTACTTC. Amino acids: CASSKVRLAGDEQYF.

The chain links TRBV6-1 to TRBJ1-5, with D tentatively TRBD1 (6 bases). The CDR3 covers 17 residues. The ends were cut back, 6 bases at V and 0 bases at J, with 18 bases in the middle. The germline gives CDR1 MNHNS, CDR2 SASEGT. The CDR3 is CASREHGTRNSNQPQHF. In nucleotides, the CDR3 is TGTGCCAGCAGAGAACACGGGACAAGAAATAGCAATCAGCCCCAGCATTTT.

V is TRBV6-2 or TRBV6-3 and J is TRBJ1-3; D is possibly TRBD1 (6 bases). This CDR3 has 14 amino acids. The germline gives CDR1 MNHEY, CDR2 SVGEGT. V lost 4 bases, J lost 9 bases, and 16 bases lay in between. CDR3 sequence reads: CASSSGHHGGTIYF. The CDR3 bases are TGTGCCAGCAGTTCGGGACACCACGGAGGCACCATATATTTT.

This chain connects TRBV5-6 to TRBJ1-2, with TRBD1 matching over 8 bases. V trimming: 5 bases; J trimming: 3 bases; junction bases outside the gene matches: 3. CDR1 is SGHDT, CDR2 YYEEEE, per germline. The length of the CDR3 is 13 residues. CDR3 amino acids: CASSQDRDYGYTF. In DNA form, the CDR3 reads TGTGCCAGCAGTCAGGACAGGGACTATGGCTACACCTTC.

The chain uses TRBV19 and TRBJ1-1; D unresolved. V was clipped by 2 bases and J by 3 bases, with 7 bases between them. The CDR3 consists of 13 residues. The germline gives CDR1 LNHDA, CDR2 SQIVND (reference sequence). CDR3: CASSITSDTEAFF. The CDR3 DNA sequence: TGTGCCAGTAGTATAACCTCGGACACTGAAGCTTTCTTT.

This clone showed up just a few times. This chain uses TRBV4-2 with TRBJ2-1, with 12 bases that match TRBD1. The trim removed 6 bases at V and 7 bases at J, leaving 10 bases unmatched. Germline V CDR1 and CDR2: LGHNA, YNFKEQ. The CDR3 extends over 16 amino acids. This CDR3 reads CASRPTTGQGANEQFF. CDR3 DNA: TGTGCCAGCAGACCTACCACGGGACAGGGGGCGAATGAGCAGTTCTTC.